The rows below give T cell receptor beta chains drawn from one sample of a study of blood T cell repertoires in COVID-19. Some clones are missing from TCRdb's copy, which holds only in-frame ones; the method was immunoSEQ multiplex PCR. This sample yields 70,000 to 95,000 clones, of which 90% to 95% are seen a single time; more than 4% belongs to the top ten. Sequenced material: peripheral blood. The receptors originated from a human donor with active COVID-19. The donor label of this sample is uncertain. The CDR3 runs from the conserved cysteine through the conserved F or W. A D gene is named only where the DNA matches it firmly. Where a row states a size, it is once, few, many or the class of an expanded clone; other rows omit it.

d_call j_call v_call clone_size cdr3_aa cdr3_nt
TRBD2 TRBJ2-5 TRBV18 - CASSPSGSRGETQYF TGTGCCAGCTCACCAAGCGGGAGCCGCGGAGAGACCCAGTACTTC
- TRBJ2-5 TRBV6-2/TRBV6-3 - CASSYGGLGETQYF TGTGCCAGCAGTTACGGGGGGTTGGGAGAGACCCAGTACTTC
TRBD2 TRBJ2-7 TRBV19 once CASGGGGGYEQYF TGTGCCAGTGGAGGAGGCGGGGGCTACGAGCAGTACTTC
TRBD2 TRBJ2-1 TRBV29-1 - CSVSSGGYNEQFF TGCAGCGTTTCTAGCGGAGGCTACAATGAGCAGTTCTTC
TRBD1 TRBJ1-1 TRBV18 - CASSRDRNTEAFF TGTGCCAGCTCACGGGACAGGAACACTGAAGCTTTCTTT
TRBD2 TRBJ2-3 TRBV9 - CASSTSGLTDTQYF TGTGCCAGTTCCACTAGCGGGCTTACAGATACGCAGTATTTT
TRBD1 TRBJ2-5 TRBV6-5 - CASSSTGVSGETQYF TGTGCCAGCAGTTCGACAGGGGTGTCAGGGGAGACCCAGTACTTC
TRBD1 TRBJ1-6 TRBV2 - CASTSTGTGWGVNSPLHF TGTGCCAGCACCTCGACCGGGACAGGGTGGGGTGTAAATTCACCCCTCCACTTT
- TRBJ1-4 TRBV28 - CASTRGANEKLFF TGTGCCAGCACTAGAGGTGCTAATGAAAAACTGTTTTTT
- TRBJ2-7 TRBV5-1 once CASRNRGEQYF TGCGCCAGCAGAAACCGGGGCGAGCAGTACTTC
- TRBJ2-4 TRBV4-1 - CASSQDFGTTGSAKNIQYF TGCGCCAGCAGCCAAGATTTCGGCACAACCGGGTCAGCCAAAAACATTCAGTACTTC
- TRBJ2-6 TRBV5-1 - CASSSYRVAYSGANVLTF TGCGCCAGCAGCTCCTACAGGGTAGCCTACTCTGGGGCCAACGTCCTGACTTTC
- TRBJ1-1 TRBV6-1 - CASSGTRVMKNTEAFF TGTGCCAGCAGTGGCACACGGGTAATGAAGAACACTGAAGCTTTCTTT
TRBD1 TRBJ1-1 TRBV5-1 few CASSPRQGNTEAFF TGCGCCAGCAGCCCTCGACAGGGGAACACTGAAGCTTTCTTT
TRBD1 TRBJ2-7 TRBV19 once CASQDRVGSYEQYF TGTGCCAGCCAAGACAGGGTCGGCTCCTACGAGCAGTACTTC
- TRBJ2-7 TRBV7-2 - CASSLDGQGTYEQYF TGTGCCAGCAGCTTAGACGGCCAGGGTACCTACGAGCAGTACTTC
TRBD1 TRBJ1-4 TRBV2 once CASSRDRGREKLFF TGTGCCAGCAGTCGGGACAGGGGCCGGGAAAAACTGTTTTTT
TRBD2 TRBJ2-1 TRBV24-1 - CATSGGNSYNEQFF TGTGCCACCAGCGGGGGGAACTCCTACAATGAGCAGTTCTTC
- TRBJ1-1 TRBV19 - CASSQRESTEAFF TGTGCCAGTAGCCAGAGGGAGAGCACTGAAGCTTTCTTT
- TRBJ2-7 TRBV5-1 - CASSSRGQNYEQYF TGCGCCAGCAGCTCTAGAGGACAAAACTACGAGCAGTACTTC
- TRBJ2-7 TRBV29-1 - CSVEESRGTYEQYF TGCAGCGTTGAAGAGTCACGGGGAACCTACGAGCAGTACTTC
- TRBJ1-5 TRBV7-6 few CASSSTGDSNQPQHF TGTGCCAGCAGCTCGACAGGAGACAGCAATCAGCCCCAGCATTTT
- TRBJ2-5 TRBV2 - CASSEETTRQETQYF TGTGCCAGCAGTGAAGAGACGACTCGTCAAGAGACCCAGTACTTC
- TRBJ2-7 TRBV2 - CASLPGTPGRQYF TGTGCCAGCTTACCAGGGACACCCGGCCGGCAGTACTTC
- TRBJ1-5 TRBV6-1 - CASSEPGLSNQPQHF TGTGCCAGCAGTGAGCCAGGGCTTAGCAATCAGCCCCAGCATTTT
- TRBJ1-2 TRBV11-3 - CASSLEGEVRF TGTGCCAGCAGCTTAGAAGGGGAAGTCCGCTTC
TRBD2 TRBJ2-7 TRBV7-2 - CASSGLAGGRSYEQYF TGTGCCAGCAGCGGGCTAGCGGGGGGACGCTCCTACGAGCAGTACTTC
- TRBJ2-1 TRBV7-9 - CASSLVASDEQFF TGTGCCAGCAGCTTAGTAGCCAGCGATGAGCAGTTCTTC
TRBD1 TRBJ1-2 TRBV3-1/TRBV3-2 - CASSLAGGQDGYTF TGTGCCAGCAGCCTCGCAGGGGGCCAAGATGGCTACACCTTC
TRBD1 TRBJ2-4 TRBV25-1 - CASSDATGIKNIQYF TGTGCCAGCAGCGACGCGACAGGGATCAAAAACATTCAGTACTTC
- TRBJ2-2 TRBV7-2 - CASSLRQGSYGELFF TGTGCCAGCAGCTTACGGCAGGGGTCGTACGGGGAGCTGTTTTTT
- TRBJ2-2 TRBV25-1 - CASSAATGNTGELFF TGTGCCAGCAGTGCCGCGACAGGGAACACCGGGGAGCTGTTTTTT
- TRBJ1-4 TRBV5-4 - CASSLAGGTNEKLFF TGTGCCAGCAGCTTGGCGGGCGGGACTAATGAAAAACTGTTTTTT
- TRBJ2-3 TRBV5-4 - CASSLAAWSPSTDTQYF TGTGCCAGCAGCTTGGCCGCGTGGAGCCCTAGCACAGATACGCAGTATTTT
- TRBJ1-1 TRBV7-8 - CASSTNYRGTEAFF TGTGCCAGCAGCACTAATTATCGGGGGACTGAAGCTTTCTTT